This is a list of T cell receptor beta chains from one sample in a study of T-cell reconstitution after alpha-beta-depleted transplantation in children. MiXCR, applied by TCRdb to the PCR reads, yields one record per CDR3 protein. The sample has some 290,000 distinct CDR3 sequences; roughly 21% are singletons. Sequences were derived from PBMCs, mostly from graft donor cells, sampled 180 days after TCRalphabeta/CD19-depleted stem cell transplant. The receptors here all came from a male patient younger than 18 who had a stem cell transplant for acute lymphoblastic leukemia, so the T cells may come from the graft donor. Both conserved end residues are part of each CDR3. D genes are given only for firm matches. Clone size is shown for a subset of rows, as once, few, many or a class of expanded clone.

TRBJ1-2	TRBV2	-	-	CASSRTVLNYGYTF	TGTGCCAGCAGTCGGACAGTCCTTAACTATGGCTACACCTTC
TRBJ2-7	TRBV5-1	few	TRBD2	CASSWDASGYEQYF	TGCGCCAGCAGCTGGGACGCTAGCGGCTACGAGCAGTACTTC
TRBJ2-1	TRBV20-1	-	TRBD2	CSALTSGIAYNEQFF	TGCAGTGCCCTGACTAGCGGGATCGCCTACAATGAGCAGTTCTTC
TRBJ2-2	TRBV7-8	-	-	CASSLRGVQRAGELFF	TGTGCCAGCAGCTTAAGGGGGGTACAGAGGGCCGGGGAGCTGTTTTTT
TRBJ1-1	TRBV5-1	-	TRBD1	CASSDRVGITEAFF	TGCGCCAGCAGCGACAGGGTTGGAATCACTGAAGCTTTCTTT
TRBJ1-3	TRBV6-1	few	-	CASSGYTIYF	TGTGCCAGCAGCGGTTACACCATATATTTT
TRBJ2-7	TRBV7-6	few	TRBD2	CASSAGTNSYEQYF	TGTGCCAGCAGCGCCGGGACTAACTCCTACGAGCAGTACTTC
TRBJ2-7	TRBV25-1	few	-	CASSWGGTRLAYEQYF	TGTGCCAGCAGTTGGGGCGGTACGAGGCTCGCCTACGAGCAGTACTTC
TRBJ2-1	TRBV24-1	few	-	CATSDLREQFF	TGTGCCACCAGTGATTTGAGGGAGCAGTTCTTC
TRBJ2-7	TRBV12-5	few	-	CASGIGGNYEQYF	TGTGCTAGTGGAATAGGGGGGAACTACGAGCAGTACTTC
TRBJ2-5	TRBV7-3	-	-	CASSLGFAVGGETQYF	TGTGCCAGCAGCTTGGGTTTTGCGGTGGGGGGAGAGACCCAGTACTTC